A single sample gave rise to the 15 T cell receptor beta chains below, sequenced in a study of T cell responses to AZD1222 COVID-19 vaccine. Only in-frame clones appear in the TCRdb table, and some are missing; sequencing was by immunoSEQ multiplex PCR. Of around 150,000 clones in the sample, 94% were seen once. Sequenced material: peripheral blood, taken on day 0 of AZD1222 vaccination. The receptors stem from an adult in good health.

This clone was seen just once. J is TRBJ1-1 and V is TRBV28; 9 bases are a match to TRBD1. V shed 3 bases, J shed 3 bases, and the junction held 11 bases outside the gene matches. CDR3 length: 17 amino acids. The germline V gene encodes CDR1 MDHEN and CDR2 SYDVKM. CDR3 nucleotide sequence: TGTGCCAGCAGTTTCCCGGGACAGGGAGGCCCCCACACTGAAGCTTTCTTT. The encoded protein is CASSFPGQGGPHTEAFF. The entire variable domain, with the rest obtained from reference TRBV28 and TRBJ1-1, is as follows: DVKVTQSSRYLVKRTGEKVFLECVQDMDHENMFWYRQDPGLGLRLIYFSYDVKMKEKGDIPEGYSVSREKKERFSLILESASTNQTSMYLCASSFPGQGGPHTEAFFGQGTRLTVV.

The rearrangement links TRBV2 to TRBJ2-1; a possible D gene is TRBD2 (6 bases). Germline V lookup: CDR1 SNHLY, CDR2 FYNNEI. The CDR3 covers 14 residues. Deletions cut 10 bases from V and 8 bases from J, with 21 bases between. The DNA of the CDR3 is TGTGCCATCCTAGGCGGGATTAGGGGCTATGAGCAGTTCTTC. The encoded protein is CAILGGIRGYEQFF.

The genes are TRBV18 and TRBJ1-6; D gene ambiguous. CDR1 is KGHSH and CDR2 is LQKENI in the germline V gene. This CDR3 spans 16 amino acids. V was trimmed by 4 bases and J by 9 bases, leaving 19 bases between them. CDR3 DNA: TGTGCCAGCTCACAATCAGCTCCCCTGTCATCTTCACCCCTCCACTTT. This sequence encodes CASSQSAPLSSSPLHF.

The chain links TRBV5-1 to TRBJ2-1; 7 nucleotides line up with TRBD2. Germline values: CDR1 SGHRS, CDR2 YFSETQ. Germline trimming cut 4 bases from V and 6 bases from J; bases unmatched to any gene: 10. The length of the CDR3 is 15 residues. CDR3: CASSLGGTIVNEQFF. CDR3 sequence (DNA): TGCGCCAGCAGCCTGGGGGGGACGATAGTCAATGAGCAGTTCTTC.

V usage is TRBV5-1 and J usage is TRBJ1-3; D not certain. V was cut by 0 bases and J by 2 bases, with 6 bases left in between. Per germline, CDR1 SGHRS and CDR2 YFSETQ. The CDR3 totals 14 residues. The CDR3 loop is CASSLEATGNTIYF. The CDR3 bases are TGCGCCAGCAGCTTGGAGGCTACTGGAAACACCATATATTTT. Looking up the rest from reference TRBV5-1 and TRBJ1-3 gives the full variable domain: KAGVTQTPRYLIKTRGQQVTLSCSPISGHRSVSWYQQTPGQGLQFLFEYFSETQRNKGNFPGRFSGRQFSNSRSEMNVSTLELGDSALYLCASSLEATGNTIYFGEGSWLTVV.

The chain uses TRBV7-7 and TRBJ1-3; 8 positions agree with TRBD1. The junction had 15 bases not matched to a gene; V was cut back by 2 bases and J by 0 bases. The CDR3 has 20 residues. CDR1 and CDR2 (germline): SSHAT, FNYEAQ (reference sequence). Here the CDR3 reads CASSLSAGTGGLHSGNTIYF. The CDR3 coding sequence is TGTGCCAGCAGCTTATCGGCCGGGACAGGCGGACTCCACTCTGGAAACACCATATATTTT.

CDR3 nucleotides: TGCGCCAGCAGCTTGGGGTTTTGGGAGAAAACGCCCGCGAACACCGGGGAGCTGTTTTTT. It translates to CASSLGFWEKTPANTGELFF. The rearrangement uses TRBV5-1 and TRBJ2-2; D may be TRBD2 (5 bases). Germline V CDR1 and CDR2: SGHRS, YFSETQ. CDR3 length: 20 amino acids. V lost 0 bases and J 0 bases, leaving 21 bases between the germline ends.

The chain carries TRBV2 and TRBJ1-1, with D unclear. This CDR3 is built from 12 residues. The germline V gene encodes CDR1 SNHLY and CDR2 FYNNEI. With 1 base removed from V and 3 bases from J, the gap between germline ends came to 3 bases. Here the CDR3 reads CASSEEYTEAFF. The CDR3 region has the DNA TGTGCCAGCAGTGAAGAATACACTGAAGCTTTCTTT.

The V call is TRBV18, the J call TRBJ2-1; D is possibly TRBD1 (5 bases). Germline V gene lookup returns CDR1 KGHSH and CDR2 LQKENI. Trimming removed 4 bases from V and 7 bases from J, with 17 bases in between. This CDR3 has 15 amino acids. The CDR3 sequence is CASSQGAGLGNEQFF. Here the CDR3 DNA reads TGTGCCAGCTCACAAGGGGCAGGGCTGGGGAATGAGCAGTTCTTC.

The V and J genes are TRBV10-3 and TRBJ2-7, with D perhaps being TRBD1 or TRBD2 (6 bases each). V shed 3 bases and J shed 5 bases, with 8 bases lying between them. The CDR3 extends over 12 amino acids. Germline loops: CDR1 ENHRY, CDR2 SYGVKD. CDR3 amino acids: CAISDRGDEQYV. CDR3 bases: TGTGCCATCAGTGATAGGGGGGACGAGCAGTACGTC.

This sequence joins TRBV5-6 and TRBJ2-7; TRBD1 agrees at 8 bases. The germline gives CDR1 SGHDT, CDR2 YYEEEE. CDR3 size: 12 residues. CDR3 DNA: TGTGCCAGCAGCTTGCCCGGGGACAGGTCAAGCGTC. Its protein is CASSLPGDRSSV.

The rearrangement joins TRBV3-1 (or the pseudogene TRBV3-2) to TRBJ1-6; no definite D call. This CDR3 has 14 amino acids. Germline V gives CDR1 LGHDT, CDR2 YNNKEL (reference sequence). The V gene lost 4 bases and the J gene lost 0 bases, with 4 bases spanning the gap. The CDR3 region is CASSLNSYNSPLHF. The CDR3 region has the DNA TGTGCCAGCAGCCTTAACTCCTATAATTCACCCCTCCACTTT.

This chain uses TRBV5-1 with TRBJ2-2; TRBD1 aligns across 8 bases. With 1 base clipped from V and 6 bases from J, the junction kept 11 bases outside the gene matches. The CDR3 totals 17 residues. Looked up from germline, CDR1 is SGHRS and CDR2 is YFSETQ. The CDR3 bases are TGCGCCAGCAGCTTGTTCATCAGGGGGCGGTCATCCGGGGAGCTGTTTTTT. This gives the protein CASSLFIRGRSSGELFF.

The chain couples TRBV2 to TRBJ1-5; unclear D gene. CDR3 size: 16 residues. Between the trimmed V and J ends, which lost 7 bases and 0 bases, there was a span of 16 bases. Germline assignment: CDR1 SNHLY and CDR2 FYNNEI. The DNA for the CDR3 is TGTGCCAGCACCATAATGCCGGGGAATAGCAATCAGCCCCAGCATTTT. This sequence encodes CASTIMPGNSNQPQHF.

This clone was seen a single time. The CDR3 spells CASSESRTGHGYTF. The CDR3 nucleotides read TGTGCCAGCAGTGAGTCACGTACAGGGCATGGCTACACCTTC. The chain links TRBV2 to TRBJ1-2; D perhaps matches TRBD1 (6 bases). Germline V gene data show CDR1 as SNHLY and CDR2 as FYNNEI. Trimming removed 3 bases from V and 6 bases from J, with 14 bases in between. The CDR3 spans 14 residues.